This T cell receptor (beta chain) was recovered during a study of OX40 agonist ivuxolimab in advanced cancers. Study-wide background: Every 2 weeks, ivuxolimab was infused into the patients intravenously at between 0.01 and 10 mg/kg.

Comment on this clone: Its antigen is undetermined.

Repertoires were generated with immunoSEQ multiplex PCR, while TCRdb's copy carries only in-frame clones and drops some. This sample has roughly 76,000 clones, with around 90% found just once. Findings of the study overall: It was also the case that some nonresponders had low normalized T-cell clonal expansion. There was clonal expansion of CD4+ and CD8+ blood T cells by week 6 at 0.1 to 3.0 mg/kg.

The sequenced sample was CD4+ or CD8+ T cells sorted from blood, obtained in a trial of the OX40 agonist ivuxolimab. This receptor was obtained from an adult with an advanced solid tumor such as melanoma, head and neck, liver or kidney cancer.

This CDR3 reads CASSPSFYSPLPNYGYTF. The DNA for the CDR3 is TGTGCCAGCAGCCCGAGCTTCTATAGTCCACTGCCTAACTATGGCTACACCTTC. The rearrangement uses TRBV5-6 and TRBJ1-2; no reliable D call. Germline-derived CDR1 and CDR2 are SGHDT and YYEEEE. V was shortened by 4 bases and J by 0 bases, with 22 bases between the two germline ends. The CDR3 is 18 residues long.